The rows below give T cell receptor beta chains drawn from one sample of a study of T cells in Graves' hyperthyroidism and ophthalmopathy. Each CDR3 protein is one row after TCRdb ran MiXCR on the multiplex PCR reads. The top ten hold about a sixth of the sample, which has some 690,000 distinct CDR3 sequences, approximately 15% seen once. The sequencing input was blood. The receptor set was obtained from a middle-aged man with Graves' hyperthyroidism. The CDR3 runs from the conserved cysteine through the conserved F or W.

V,J,CDR3
TRBV6-5,TRBJ1-4,CASSYSAGTNEKLFF
TRBV11-2,TRBJ2-3,CASSLVAGWTDTQYF
TRBV11-2,TRBJ2-2,CASVDRPGSYPGELFF
TRBV20-1,TRBJ2-7,CSARREFSYEQYF
TRBV3-1,TRBJ2-2,CASSPGTYTGELFF
TRBV28,TRBJ1-5,CASSFGVGGIQPQHF
TRBV3-1,TRBJ1-4,CASSQEGTEKLFF
TRBV30,TRBJ1-6,CAWSPEGTNSPLHF
TRBV12-3/TRBV12-4,TRBJ2-5,CASSAPGLAGVETQYF
TRBV20-1,TRBJ2-3,CSARDTHRRTDTQYF
TRBV7-9,TRBJ2-2,CASRYTGELFF
TRBV19,TRBJ2-3,CASRITPGTATWTDTQYF
TRBV11-2,TRBJ2-5,CASNLGQYQETQYF
TRBV11-2,TRBJ2-3,CASSLDGGSVDTQYF
TRBV7-2,TRBJ2-1,CASSLGGGSSGSSYNEQFF
TRBV11-2,TRBJ1-1,CASSGPESAEAFF
TRBV19,TRBJ2-7,CASSETGTSYEQYF
TRBV28,TRBJ2-3,CASNTGLAGSTDTQYF
TRBV24-1,TRBJ2-1,CATSDLPGVGPHYNEQFF
TRBV7-9,TRBJ2-2,CASSTPSVDTGELFF